The 18 T cell receptor beta chains below come from one sample, sequenced in a study of CXCR3-negative and CXCR3-positive naive CD8 T cells. UMI-tagged TRB cDNA libraries were built via 5' RACE. TCRdb reprocessed the 5' RACE reads; each CDR3 protein has one entry and no DNA is given. The sample includes 69,000 or so distinct CDR3 sequences. The sequencing sample was made of naive CXCR3- CD8+ T cells from blood. The sample's subset: CD45RO-CCR7+CD27+CD95- naive CD8+ T cells lacking CXCR3 (TNR3-). The receptors here all came from a human donor in good health. Some clones in this sample may be carry-over from other donors' samples.

V and J are TRBV4-1 and TRBJ2-1. CDR1 and CDR2 from the germline V gene are MGHRA and YSYEKL. This CDR3 contains 17 residues. Here the CDR3 reads CASSQDLGGTQANEQFF.

The rearrangement uses TRBV6-2 or TRBV6-3 and TRBJ2-1. The length of the CDR3 is 14 residues. Germline V gives CDR1 MNHEY, CDR2 SVGEGT. The CDR3 is CASSLGTSYNEQFF.

The chain combines TRBV20-1 with TRBJ2-5; TCRdb proposes TRBD2, but this gene call is untestable without DNA. Germline CDR1 DFQATT, CDR2 SNEGSKA (reference sequence). The CDR3 consists of 15 residues. The CDR3 is CSASRAGGIQETQYF.

The V and J genes are TRBV20-1 and TRBJ2-2. The CDR3 loop spans 11 amino acids. The germline CDR1 and CDR2 sequences are DFQATT and SNEGSKA (reference sequence). Here the CDR3 reads CSASPRGELFF.

V is TRBV12-3 or TRBV12-4 and J is TRBJ2-1; TCRdb lists TRBD1, though no DNA is available to test this call. The CDR3 contains 17 residues. CDR3 sequence: CASSLSGGDSSYNEQFF.

The chain carries TRBV14 and TRBJ2-2. This CDR3 is 13 amino acids long. Germline assignment: CDR1 SGHDN and CDR2 FVKESK. CDR3 protein: CASSQVFGGELFF.

This chain uses TRBV28 with TRBJ1-1; TCRdb names TRBD1, which stays unverified in the absence of DNA. Germline-derived CDR1 and CDR2 are MDHEN and SYDVKM. This CDR3 has 15 residues. CDR3 loop: CASSLRLGAAAEAFF.

The gene calls are TRBV27 and TRBJ2-7; TCRdb's D call of TRBD1 is untestable without DNA. CDR3 length equals 14 residues. Per germline, CDR1 MNHEY and CDR2 SMNVEV (reference sequence). CDR3 protein: CASRPGGRTYEQYF.

The rearrangement uses TRBV28 and TRBJ2-2; TCRdb's D call of TRBD1 is untestable without DNA. The CDR3 runs to 15 residues. The germline V gene has CDR1 MDHEN and CDR2 SYDVKM. The CDR3 loop reads CASSLDMGSTGELFF.

The chain links TRBV24-1 to TRBJ2-1; with no DNA, the TCRdb D assignment of TRBD2 cannot be verified. The CDR3 spans 16 residues. Germline values: CDR1 KGHDR, CDR2 SFDVKD. CDR3 in amino acids: CATSDSGLAVYNEQFF.

This chain connects TRBV21-1 to TRBJ2-5; there is no DNA to check the TCRdb D call of TRBD1. TRBV21-1 is a known pseudogene. The CDR3 totals 16 residues. CDR3 protein: CASSNPGGLGGETQYF.

J is TRBJ2-7 and V is TRBV5-1; TCRdb returns TRBD2, unconfirmable since there is no DNA. The CDR3 covers 14 residues. CDR1 is SGHRS and CDR2 is YFSETQ in the germline V gene. The CDR3 reads CASSYSGSGNEQYF.

This chain connects TRBV15 to TRBJ2-5. The CDR3 covers 15 residues. The germline gives CDR1 LNHNV, CDR2 YYDKDF (reference sequence). The CDR3 protein is CATSRVRLGQETQYF.

This chain uses TRBV6-5 with TRBJ1-5; TCRdb designates TRBD1, a call that cannot be tested without DNA. CDR3 length equals 17 residues. The germline CDR1 and CDR2 sequences are MNHEY and SVGAGI. The chain's CDR3 is CASRPVGQGWGDQPQHF.

The J gene is TRBJ2-5, the V gene TRBV5-1; TCRdb gives TRBD2 as the D gene, but with no DNA this cannot be confirmed. The germline gives CDR1 SGHRS, CDR2 YFSETQ. This CDR3 is built from 17 residues. The CDR3 protein is CASSSPVEWRAQETQYF.

V and J are TRBV5-6 and TRBJ2-7; TCRdb's D call of TRBD1 is untestable without DNA. CDR1 is SGHDT and CDR2 is YYEEEE in the germline V gene. This CDR3 has 15 residues. CDR3 sequence: CASSQGTGPGYEQYF.

This chain joins TRBV11-2 and TRBJ2-1; lacking DNA, the TRBD2 call made by TCRdb goes unchecked. The CDR3 is 14 residues long. Germline V gene data show CDR1 as SGHAT and CDR2 as FQNNGV. CDR3 region: CASSLATGLSEQFF. Filled out from reference TRBV11-2 and TRBJ2-1, the complete variable domain reads EAGVAQSPRYKIIEKRQSVAFWCNPISGHATLYWYQQILGQGPKLLIQFQNNGVVDDSQLPKDRFSAERLKGVDSTLKIQPAKLEDSAVYLCASSLATGLSEQFFGPGTRLTVL.

V and J are TRBV28 and TRBJ2-1; TCRdb indicates TRBD2, and absent DNA this call remains unverified. Germline assignment: CDR1 MDHEN and CDR2 SYDVKM. The CDR3 loop spans 15 amino acids. This CDR3 is CASSLRLAGGNEQFF.